Here is one TCR beta chain with its context. The sample is drawn from a study of cytomegalovirus exposure and HLA in healthy donors. Researchers ran the PCR with 60 Vbeta and 13 Jbeta primers. Only in-frame clones appear in the TCRdb table, and some are missing; sequencing was by immunoSEQ multiplex PCR. The table includes under 200,000 clones, approximately 80% detected once. With V trimmed by 3 bases and J by 10 bases, 18 bases remained unmatched. CDR1 is MNHEY and CDR2 is SMNVEV in the germline V gene (reference sequence). The CDR3 totals 17 residues. Sequences were obtained from PBMCs. The TCR originated in a man aged 50-60 years in good health and CMV-seropositive. The chain carries TRBV27 and TRBJ2-1, with 7 bases aligning to TRBD1. The CDR3 DNA reads TGTGCCAGCAGTTTTGCAGGGGGAGCTCCTAGGCTAGGGGAGCAGTTCTTC. Amino acid sequence: CASSFAGGAPRLGEQFF.